This T cell receptor (beta chain) was observed in a study of T cell repertoires in cytomegalovirus infection. Study-wide background: In public TCR beta signatures, there were indications of both CMV infection and matching HLA type.

Many counts were recorded for this clonotype. The antigen is undetermined. A single record per CDR3 protein comes from TCRdb applying MiXCR to the reads. The sample has over 300,000 distinct CDR3 sequences, 15% to 20% seen once. The germline gives CDR1 KGHDR, CDR2 SFDVKD. The CDR3 is 14 amino acids. Trimming left V 4 bases short and J 3 bases short, with 10 bases between. The study, taken as a whole, reports: Summed public TCR beta family frequency identified CMV carriers bearing the relevant HLA. The study found HLA-C-restricted CMV-specific TCR beta clonotypes dominating the ex vivo response.

This rearrangement joins TRBV24-1 to TRBJ2-3; D gene unclear. This clonotype was obtained from a human donor in good health (CMV status not recorded). Some clones in this sample may be carry-over from other donors' samples. Sequenced: PBMCs. DNA for the CDR3: TGTGCCACCAGTGACCAATGGAGAACAGATACGCAGTATTTT. This encodes CATSDQWRTDTQYF.